This TCR beta chain is from a study of cytomegalovirus exposure and HLA in healthy donors. Whole-study findings and limits: Most TCR sequences showed up rarely, but some public TCRs showed up in many donors.

The V end was cut by 5 bases, the J end by 4 bases, with 8 bases between. The CDR3 runs to 12 residues. Looked up from germline, CDR1 is SEHNR and CDR2 is FQNEAQ (reference sequence). Notes on this clone: The antigen remains unidentified.

Amplification used 60 Vbeta primers and 13 Jbeta primers. Profiled with immunoSEQ multiplex PCR; TCRdb holds only in-frame clones, not every one. The table records 150,000 or so clones, about 80% of them present only once. Specimen: PBMCs. This chain joins TRBV7-9 and TRBJ1-1, with D hard to call. The receptor comes from a man aged 25-45 years in good health and CMV-seropositive. CDR3: CASSLSGTEAFF. DNA of the CDR3: TGTGCCAGCAGCCTAAGTGGCACTGAAGCTTTCTTT.